This record covers a single TCR beta chain. Antigen specificity is unknown. These data come from a study of vaccination effects on CD4 cells after COVID-19. Study findings and constraints: Late post-vaccination samples showed marked contraction of infection- and vaccine-induced clones.

This CDR3 spans 14 amino acids. The V and J ends lost 6 bases and 3 bases, in that order; junction bases with no gene match: 3. Germline CDR1 reads WSHSY; CDR2 reads SAAADI. The method was immunoSEQ multiplex PCR; TCRdb's version includes in-frame clones alone and lacks a portion of them. The sample consists of tens of thousands of clones, approximately 73% of them appearing once. Antigen-specific CD4+ T cells were expanded with viral peptide pools in the ViraFEST assay before sequencing. Culture lasted about ten days before CD4+ T cell isolation. A positive SARS-CoV-2 PCR test fell between March and December 2020.

The V gene is TRBV10-2, the J gene TRBJ1-3; TRBD1 agrees at 9 bases. The sample in question was CD4+ T cells from PBMCs cultured with a peptide pool, obtained before COVID-19 vaccination. The sequence came from a human donor who had a prior SARS-CoV-2 infection. This CDR3 is CASRRGQGGNTIYF. In nucleotides, the CDR3 is TGCGCCAGCAGGAGGGGACAGGGTGGAAACACCATATATTTT.